A single sample gave rise to the 17 T cell receptor beta chains below, sequenced in a study of PD-1 blockade in classical Hodgkin lymphoma. Assay: immunoSEQ multiplex PCR; the TCRdb copy retains only in-frame clones and omits some. The data hold about 64,000 clones, with about 90% observed a single time. Time point in this sample: cycle 4 day 1 (C4D1), after less than 7 weeks of nivolumab. After autologous stem cell transplantation all patients relapsed, and prior brentuximab vedotin exposure differed between cohorts. The specimen was peripheral blood mononuclear cells (PBMCs), collected before the fourth cycle of nivolumab. Receptors were obtained from a human donor with classical Hodgkin lymphoma.

V is TRBV6-1 and J is TRBJ2-7; the match to TRBD2 covers 14 bases. V was clipped by 3 bases and J by 3 bases; unmatched bases: 13. Germline V CDR1 and CDR2: MNHNS, SASEGT. This CDR3 is 19 amino acids long. CDR3 amino acids: CASSEVTTGLAGAFYEQYF. The CDR3 region has the DNA TGTGCCAGCAGTGAGGTGACTACGGGACTAGCGGGGGCATTCTACGAGCAGTACTTC.

This clone has more than one count but fewer than ten. The chain is built from TRBV5-4 and TRBJ1-2; D is perhaps TRBD1 (5 bases). CDR1 and CDR2 from the germline V gene are SGHNT and YYREEE (reference sequence). The CDR3 contains 15 residues. Trimming took off 6 bases at V and 8 bases at J, with 23 bases between the two ends. CDR3 sequence reads: CASTSPQGVGGGYTF. Written as DNA, the CDR3 is TGTGCCAGCACCTCCCCTCAGGGAGTTGGCGGAGGCTACACCTTC.

This clone was detected only once. The chain recombines TRBV27 with TRBJ1-2; D perhaps matches TRBD1 (5 bases). With 5 bases removed from V and 4 bases from J, the gap between germline ends came to 14 bases. This CDR3 is built from 14 residues. Germline V lookup: CDR1 MNHEY, CDR2 SMNVEV (reference sequence). The CDR3 protein is CASSHPGAPYGYTF. The CDR3 DNA reads as TGTGCCAGCAGTCACCCCGGGGCCCCCTATGGCTACACCTTC.

The genes are TRBV9 and TRBJ2-3, with D tentatively TRBD1 (5 bases). V gave up 1 base and J gave up 3 bases, with 9 bases separating them. The germline gives CDR1 SGDLS, CDR2 YYNGEE. The CDR3 contains 14 residues. The DNA for the CDR3 is TGTGCCAGCAGCGTATCACAGGCGACAGATACGCAGTATTTT. Translating it yields CASSVSQATDTQYF.

CDR3 loop: CASSLDKGAYNEQFF. CDR3 DNA sequence: TGTGCCAGCAGCTTAGATAAGGGAGCCTACAATGAGCAGTTCTTC. The gene calls are TRBV7-3 and TRBJ2-1; D perhaps matches TRBD2 (5 bases). The CDR3 consists of 15 residues. The V end lost 2 bases, the J end lost 2 bases, and 10 bases lay between the germline ends. The germline V gene has CDR1 SGHTA and CDR2 FQGTGA.

The V gene is TRBV27, the J gene TRBJ2-2; 9 bases match TRBD2. The germline V gene has CDR1 MNHEY and CDR2 SMNVEV (reference sequence). The length of the CDR3 is 16 residues. J lost 7 bases, V lost 6 bases, and 12 bases had no gene match. The CDR3 reads CASSRIAGAVFGELFF. The CDR3 nucleotides read TGTGCCAGCAGCCGAATAGCGGGGGCCGTTTTCGGGGAGCTGTTTTTT.

The chain carries TRBV6-6 and TRBJ1-1, with TRBD1 matching 11 bases. This CDR3 contains 15 residues. Germline V gene data show CDR1 as MNHNY and CDR2 as SVGAGI (reference sequence). V lost 8 bases and J lost 5; bases outside the gene matches: 10. The CDR3 reads CASPRAGQGATEAFF. The CDR3, as DNA: TGTGCCAGCCCCAGAGCAGGACAGGGGGCGACTGAAGCTTTCTTT.

V and J are TRBV6-6 and TRBJ2-7; D may be TRBD1 (5 bases). This CDR3 contains 15 residues. From germline, CDR1 is MNHNY and CDR2 SVGAGI (reference sequence). V lost 0 bases and J 5 bases, leaving 14 bases between the germline ends. This CDR3 reads CASSYSRWQGNEQYF. CDR3 nucleotides: TGTGCCAGCAGTTACTCTCGGTGGCAGGGCAACGAGCAGTACTTC.

The chain is built from TRBV7-2 and TRBJ2-3; TRBD1 matches 11 bases. The CDR3 has 15 residues. Germline CDR1 SGHTA, CDR2 FQGNSA. Germline trimming cut 1 base from V and 7 bases from J; bases unmatched to any gene: 4. The CDR3 nucleotides are TGTGCCAGCAGCTTAGGTGGGACAGGGGGTTATACGCAGTATTTT. This gives the protein CASSLGGTGGYTQYF.

The chain couples TRBV9 to TRBJ2-5, with 9 bases that match TRBD2. The length of the CDR3 is 15 residues. After removal of 5 bases from V and 5 bases from J, the junction contained 10 bases not matched to a gene. Germline V lookup: CDR1 SGDLS, CDR2 YYNGEE. Written as DNA, the CDR3 is TGTGCCAGCAGTGAGCGGGGGGCGAGTAGCGAGACCCAGTACTTC. Translating gives CASSERGASSETQYF.

The rearrangement uses TRBV7-9 and TRBJ1-4; 7 bases are a match to TRBD1. This CDR3 has 15 residues. From germline, CDR1 is SEHNR and CDR2 FQNEAQ (reference sequence). Trimming cost V 5 bases and J 6 bases; bases outside gene matches: 9. CDR3 DNA sequence: TGTGCCAGCAGCACGCCCGGGACAGCAGATGAAAAACTGTTTTTT. Translated, it gives CASSTPGTADEKLFF.

The CDR3 region has the DNA TGTGCCTGGAGCTCAGGGTTGGATCAGCCCCAGCATTTT. Its protein product is CAWSSGLDQPQHF. J is TRBJ1-5 and V is TRBV30, with D tentatively TRBD1 (5 bases). CDR3 size: 13 residues. V lost 3 bases and J 5 bases, leaving 11 bases between the germline ends. The V gene's germline CDR1 is GTSNPN and CDR2 SVGIG (reference sequence).

This rearrangement joins TRBV27 to TRBJ1-2; D is ambiguous. Trimming stripped 5 bases from V and 6 bases from J, with 13 bases between. From germline, CDR1 is MNHEY and CDR2 SMNVEV (reference sequence). The CDR3 covers 13 residues. CDR3 sequence reads: CASSPSVRDGYTF. DNA for the CDR3: TGTGCCAGCAGTCCGAGCGTTCGGGATGGCTACACCTTC.

The chain employs TRBV18 and TRBJ1-2, with unresolved D. V dropped 0 bases and J dropped 10 bases, with 18 bases sitting between them. CDR1 is KGHSH and CDR2 is LQKENI in the germline V gene. The CDR3 contains 15 residues. The CDR3 bases are TGTGCCAGCTCACCACCCAGTTCCCGTTCGGAAGCCTACACCTTC. The encoded protein is CASSPPSSRSEAYTF.

The rearrangement links TRBV7-8 to TRBJ1-2, with TRBD1 identical over 7 bases. The CDR3 runs to 20 residues. Trimming cost V 2 bases and J 0 bases; bases outside gene matches: 18. Germline V gene lookup returns CDR1 SGHVS and CDR2 FQNEAQ. The chain's CDR3 is CASSLRRPGQRTRANYGYTF. As DNA, the CDR3 is TGTGCCAGCAGCTTAAGGCGCCCGGGACAGCGGACTAGAGCTAACTATGGCTACACCTTC.

The chain recombines TRBV18 with TRBJ1-4; TRBD1 matches 9 bases. The V gene's germline CDR1 is KGHSH and CDR2 LQKENI. J lost 8 bases, V lost 4 bases, and 11 bases had no gene match. The CDR3 is 16 amino acids. The CDR3 DNA sequence: TGTGCCAGCTCACGCGGGACAGGGTCTAGCGGAGAAAAACTGTTTTTT. It yields the protein CASSRGTGSSGEKLFF.

The chain couples TRBV4-2 to TRBJ2-7, with 7 bases that match TRBD2. CDR3 length: 16 amino acids. CDR1 LGHNA and CDR2 YNFKEQ come from the germline V gene. Trimming at V came to 3 bases and at J to 0 bases, leaving 8 bases not matched to a gene. CDR3 nucleotide sequence: TGTGCCAGCAGCCAGGGCCTAGCGGCCGTCTCCTACGAGCAGTACTTC. As protein: CASSQGLAAVSYEQYF.